Below are 27 T cell receptor beta chains sequenced from a single sample in a study of cytomegalovirus exposure and HLA in healthy donors. PCR primers comprised 60 Vbeta and 13 Jbeta primers. The protocol was immunoSEQ multiplex PCR, while the TCRdb copy is restricted to in-frame clones and leaves out a portion. Of fewer than 150,000 clones in the sample, 77% were seen once. Sample: PBMCs. All receptors come from a human donor in good health.

CDR3 nucleotides: TGCGCCAGCAGCCAAGTTTACGGTGATTCGTATGGCTACACCTTC. Protein sequence: CASSQVYGDSYGYTF. The gene calls are TRBV4-1 and TRBJ1-2; D is uncertain. CDR1 and CDR2 (germline): MGHRA, YSYEKL. V lost 1 base to trimming and J lost 5 bases, with 14 bases between them. CDR3 size: 15 residues.

The rearrangement joins TRBV27 to TRBJ2-6; 8 nucleotides line up with TRBD1. Germline assignment: CDR1 MNHEY and CDR2 SMNVEV (reference sequence). Trimming removed 7 bases from V and 2 bases from J; junction bases left unmatched: 10. The CDR3 is 17 residues long. The CDR3 DNA is TGTGCCAGCACCAGGGGGCAGGGGGCTACTGGGGCCAACGTCCTGACTTTC. Translation: CASTRGQGATGANVLTF. The variable domain in full, completed from reference TRBV27 and TRBJ2-6, reads EAQVTQNPRYLITVTGKKLTVTCSQNMNHEYMSWYRQDPGLGLRQIYYSMNVEVTDKGDVPEGYKVSRKEKRNFPLILESPSPNQTSLYFCASTRGQGATGANVLTFGAGSRLTVL.

The chain carries TRBV2 and TRBJ2-1, with 9 positions matching TRBD1. Germline loops: CDR1 SNHLY, CDR2 FYNNEI. This CDR3 has 16 residues. The ends lost 6 bases at V and 4 bases at J; junction bases unmatched: 10. CDR3: CASRGTGQGDYNEQFF. Here the CDR3 DNA reads TGTGCCAGCAGGGGCACGGGACAGGGTGATTACAATGAGCAGTTCTTC. The entire variable domain, with the rest obtained from reference TRBV2 and TRBJ2-1, is as follows: EPEVTQTPSHQVTQMGQEVILRCVPISNHLYFYWYRQILGQKVEFLVSFYNNEISEKSEIFDDQFSVERPDGSNFTLKIRSTKLEDSAMYFCASRGTGQGDYNEQFFGPGTRLTVL.

This chain uses TRBV7-9 with TRBJ2-1; the D gene is possibly TRBD2 (5 bases). The CDR3 sequence is 13 residues long. With 0 bases removed from V and 7 bases from J, the gap between germline ends came to 7 bases. In germline, CDR1 is SEHNR, CDR2 FQNEAQ (reference sequence). The CDR3 nucleotides are TGTGCCAGCAGCTTAGCGGGCGGGAATGAGCAGTTCTTC. This translates into CASSLAGGNEQFF.

This clone was seen a single time. This chain connects TRBV19 to TRBJ1-5, with TRBD1 identical over 7 bases. The CDR3 is made up of 15 amino acids. CDR1 LNHDA and CDR2 SQIVND come from the germline V gene (reference sequence). After removal of 4 bases from V and 4 bases from J, the junction contained 7 bases not matched to a gene. CDR3 region: CASSTDRAANQPQHF. The DNA for the CDR3 is TGTGCCAGTAGTACCGACAGGGCAGCAAATCAGCCCCAGCATTTT.

The rearrangement links TRBV5-4 to TRBJ1-2; 7 bases are a match to TRBD1. The CDR3 runs to 15 residues. Germline V gene sequence: CDR1 SGHNT, CDR2 YYREEE (reference sequence). V dropped 1 base and J dropped 9; count of bases not matched to a gene: 12. The CDR3 sequence is CASSLSRDSLWSYTF. The CDR3 DNA reads as TGTGCCAGCAGCTTGAGCCGGGACAGCTTATGGAGCTACACCTTC.

This clone was observed a few times. This chain uses TRBV15 with TRBJ1-5; 12 positions match TRBD1. Unmatched junction bases numbered 8, after V lost 5 bases and J lost 6 bases. The CDR3 loop spans 16 amino acids. In germline, CDR1 is LNHNV, CDR2 YYDKDF (reference sequence). CDR3 residues: CATSPGDRGRVQPQHF. CDR3 sequence (DNA): TGTGCCACCAGCCCAGGGGACAGGGGGCGGGTTCAGCCCCAGCATTTT.

The chain employs TRBV7-7 and TRBJ2-5, with 8 bases identical to TRBD2. The J call may be in error: the DNA end matches TRBJ2-7 better. Germline loops: CDR1 SSHAT, CDR2 FNYEAQ (reference sequence). The CDR3 contains 15 residues. CDR3 nucleotides: TGTGCCAGCAGCCCGTTGGCGGGAGGCCCCTACGAGCAGTACTTC. Amino acid sequence: CASSPLAGGPYEQYF.

This clone was detected only a few times. This chain links TRBV13 with TRBJ2-1, with 11 bases that match TRBD2. Germline V lookup: CDR1 PRHDT, CDR2 FYEKMQ (reference sequence). The V gene end was trimmed by 6 bases and the J gene end by 4 bases; junction bases not matched to a gene: 5. The CDR3 totals 15 residues. The DNA for the CDR3 is TGTGCCAGCAGTCGTAGACTAGCGGGGTACAATGAGCAGTTCTTC. Encoded protein: CASSRRLAGYNEQFF.

The genes are TRBV9 and TRBJ1-2, with D possibly matching TRBD1 (5 bases). The germline V gene has CDR1 SGDLS and CDR2 YYNGEE. V lost 0 bases to trimming and J lost 8 bases, with 14 bases between them. This CDR3 has 14 residues. The CDR3 DNA reads TGTGCCAGCAGCGTAGACGGGGGGGAGAGAGGCTACACCTTC. The encoded protein is CASSVDGGERGYTF. The variable domain in full, with the rest retrieved from reference TRBV9 and TRBJ1-2, is DSGVTQTPKHLITATGQRVTLRCSPRSGDLSVYWYQQSLDQGLQFLIQYYNGEERAKGNILERFSAQQFPDLHSELNLSSLELGDSALYFCASSVDGGERGYTFGSGTRLTVV.

This chain uses TRBV28 with TRBJ1-2; no reliable D call. The germline V and J ends were trimmed by 5 bases and 11 bases, with 3 bases remaining between them. Germline V lookup: CDR1 MDHEN, CDR2 SYDVKM. The CDR3 consists of 8 residues. CDR3 amino acids: CASSTYTF. The CDR3 DNA reads as TGTGCCAGCAGTACTTACACCTTC.

V and J are TRBV9 and TRBJ1-6, with D hard to call. Germline CDR1 SGDLS, CDR2 YYNGEE. CDR3 length: 12 residues. Trimming left V 6 bases short and J 8 bases short, with 9 bases between. DNA for the CDR3: TGTGCCAGCACCCCAGGCTATTCACCCCTCCACTTT. Amino acid sequence: CASTPGYSPLHF.

The V call is TRBV29-1, the J call TRBJ2-7, with 10 bases identical to TRBD2. Trimming removed 5 bases from V and 4 bases from J; junction bases left unmatched: 5. Germline CDR1 SQVTM, CDR2 ANQGSEA. The CDR3 covers 13 residues. The CDR3 DNA sequence: TGCAGCGTTCGGACTAGCGGAAGTTACGAGCAGTACTTC. This encodes CSVRTSGSYEQYF.

The chain's CDR3 is CASTQTVSSYEQYF. CDR3 coding DNA: TGTGCCAGCACCCAGACAGTGAGCTCCTACGAGCAGTACTTC. The chain recombines TRBV2 with TRBJ2-7; tentative D call: TRBD1 (5 bases). This CDR3 contains 14 residues. V lost 7 bases to trimming and J lost 0 bases, with 13 bases between them. Per germline, CDR1 SNHLY and CDR2 FYNNEI.

V usage is TRBV6-6 and J usage is TRBJ1-3; D not resolved. This CDR3 has 13 residues. Deletions cut 4 bases from V and 3 bases from J, with 7 bases between. The germline gives CDR1 MNHNY, CDR2 SVGAGI (reference sequence). In DNA, the CDR3 is TGTGCCAGCAGTTCTAATCGTGGAAACACCATATATTTT. It codes for CASSSNRGNTIYF.

This chain connects TRBV27 to TRBJ2-7; 9 nucleotides align to TRBD1. The length of the CDR3 is 13 residues. Germline V CDR1 and CDR2: MNHEY, SMNVEV (reference sequence). With 3 bases clipped from V and 6 bases from J, the junction kept 3 bases outside the gene matches. The CDR3 loop reads CASSLQTGGEQYF. The CDR3 DNA reads TGTGCCAGCAGTTTGCAGACAGGGGGCGAGCAGTACTTC.

The J gene is TRBJ1-2, the V gene TRBV27; 7 bases fit TRBD1. V gave up 6 bases and J gave up 8 bases; unmatched junction bases: 6. The germline V gene encodes CDR1 MNHEY and CDR2 SMNVEV (reference sequence). CDR3 size: 12 residues. The CDR3 nucleotides read TGTGCCAGCAGCCCGCAGGGGGTCGGCTACACCTTC. Its protein product is CASSPQGVGYTF.

The rearrangement joins TRBV27 to TRBJ1-6, with no clear D. This CDR3 spans 16 amino acids. Germline V gene sequence: CDR1 MNHEY, CDR2 SMNVEV (reference sequence). V dropped 3 bases and J dropped 7 bases, with 16 bases sitting between them. The CDR3 DNA reads as TGTGCCAGCAGTTTTACGAAGGCTTCCGGGAATTCACCCCTCCACTTT. Translation: CASSFTKASGNSPLHF.

This clone was seen just once. The genes are TRBV27 and TRBJ1-3; 9 bases fit TRBD1. This CDR3 is 15 amino acids long. The germline CDR1 and CDR2 sequences are MNHEY and SMNVEV (reference sequence). The V gene end was trimmed by 10 bases and the J gene end by 4 bases; junction bases not matched to a gene: 11. CDR3 residues: CATSVRGQGGNTIYF. DNA for the CDR3: TGTGCCACCTCTGTCAGGGGACAGGGCGGAAACACCATATATTTT.

The CDR3 nucleotides are TGCAGCGTCCGGACAGGGGAATCTCACTACGAGCAGTACTTC. This gives the protein CSVRTGESHYEQYF. The chain couples TRBV29-1 to TRBJ2-7; TRBD1 aligns across 9 bases. V lost 6 bases and J lost 3; bases outside the gene matches: 9. CDR3 length: 14 amino acids. The germline gives CDR1 SQVTM, CDR2 ANQGSEA.

CDR3 sequence reads: CASNSMAGGPDEQFF. The DNA of the CDR3 is TGTGCCAGCAACTCCATGGCGGGAGGGCCGGATGAGCAGTTCTTC. The rearrangement links TRBV7-9 to TRBJ2-1; 9 bases agree with TRBD2. The CDR3 has 15 amino acids. V lost 7 bases to trimming and J lost 8 bases; unmatched junction nucleotides: 12. Germline CDR1 and CDR2: SEHNR and FQNEAQ (reference sequence). The whole variable domain, filled in from reference TRBV7-9 and TRBJ2-1, reads DTGVSQNPRHKITKRGQNVTFRCDPISEHNRLYWYRQTLGQGPEFLTYFQNEAQLEKSRLLSDRFSAERPKGSFSTLEIQRTEQGDSAMYLCASNSMAGGPDEQFFGPGTRLTVL.

The rearrangement uses TRBV19 and TRBJ2-1; 12 nucleotides align to TRBD2. Germline CDR1 LNHDA, CDR2 SQIVND (reference sequence). The CDR3 contains 15 residues. Germline trimming cut 7 bases from V and 2 bases from J; bases unmatched to any gene: 3. The CDR3 nucleotides are TGTGCCAGTACCCGGACTAGCGGGACCTACAATGAGCAGTTCTTC. It encodes CASTRTSGTYNEQFF.

The V gene is TRBV15, the J gene TRBJ2-1, with D possibly TRBD2 on 5 matching bases. The germline CDR1 and CDR2 sequences are LNHNV and YYDKDF (reference sequence). The CDR3 is made up of 18 amino acids. The V end was cut by 1 base, the J end by 0 bases, with 16 bases between. The CDR3: CATSRALTRRSSYNEQFF. The CDR3 bases are TGTGCCACCAGCAGAGCGCTGACGAGGAGGAGCTCCTACAATGAGCAGTTCTTC.

The chain links TRBV18 to TRBJ1-2; D possibly corresponds to TRBD1 (5 bases). Trimming removed 2 bases at V and 6 bases at J, with 7 bases between. The V gene's germline CDR1 is KGHSH and CDR2 LQKENI. The CDR3 covers 12 residues. CDR3 in DNA: TGTGCCAGCTCACCAATAGGGGATGGCTACACCTTC. Translating it yields CASSPIGDGYTF. Together with reference TRBV18 and TRBJ1-2, the CDR3 gives the full variable domain: NAGVMQNPRHLVRRRGQEARLRCSPMKGHSHVYWYRQLPEEGLKFMVYLQKENIIDESGMPKERFSAEFPKEGPSILRIQQVVRGDSAAYFCASSPIGDGYTFGSGTRLTVV.

This chain links TRBV15 with TRBJ2-5; the D gene is possibly TRBD1 (6 bases). The CDR3 is 15 amino acids. Trimming left V 2 bases short and J 5 bases short, with 15 bases between. Per the germline V gene, CDR1 is LNHNV and CDR2 is YYDKDF (reference sequence). CDR3 loop: CATSRPTGITETQYF. The CDR3 nucleotides are TGTGCCACCAGCAGACCTACAGGGATCACGGAGACCCAGTACTTC.

This rearrangement joins TRBV19 to TRBJ2-1; D may be TRBD2 (6 bases). CDR3 length: 13 amino acids. With 5 bases removed from V and 9 bases from J, the gap between germline ends came to 14 bases. Germline CDR1 LNHDA, CDR2 SQIVND (reference sequence). Written as DNA, the CDR3 is TGTGCCAGTAGTGAGGAGGGGATGGGTGAGCAGTTCTTC. Translated, it gives CASSEEGMGEQFF.

The rearrangement uses TRBV7-9 and TRBJ2-7, with D maybe TRBD1 (6 bases). CDR3 length: 14 amino acids. V was trimmed by 5 bases and J by 0 bases, leaving 11 bases between them. Germline V gene sequence: CDR1 SEHNR, CDR2 FQNEAQ (reference sequence). The CDR3: CASSPWDNSYEQYF. Written as DNA, the CDR3 is TGTGCCAGCAGCCCGTGGGACAACTCCTACGAGCAGTACTTC.